The text below deals with one TCR beta chain. The antigen is unknown. The CDR3 consists of 13 residues. Germline CDR1 and CDR2: MNHNY and SVGAGI (reference sequence). Trimming cost V 4 bases and J 7 bases, with 13 bases left between them. These data originate in a study of memory CD4+ T cells and cytomegalovirus serostatus. Study-wide findings and caveats: CMV serostatus prediction reached median AUC approximately 0.95, or 0.91 with US-trained model.

The sort gate was single viable CD3+CD4+CD8-CD45RO+ cells for memory CD4+ T cells. Data came from immunoSEQ multiplex PCR; TCRdb stores just in-frame clones and leaves some out. The data contain some 44,000 clones, around 80% of them seen just once; the ten biggest clones take up around 1.9%. The chain links TRBV6-6 to TRBJ1-2, with D tentatively TRBD1 (5 bases). Sequenced sample: memory CD4+ T cells from blood. The TCR comes from an adult in good health and CMV-seronegative. In DNA, the CDR3 is TGTGCCAGCAGTTCGACAGCCCTGACTGGCTACACCTTC. It specifies CASSSTALTGYTF.